This T cell receptor beta chain was found in a study of T cell responses to AZD1222 COVID-19 vaccine. The wider study: Second doses at about 4 or about 12 weeks were pooled. Study outcomes and limitations: Reports indicate that nearly half of spike-specific TCRs are directed at unmutated variant regions. Two AZD1222 doses significantly raised spike-specific TCR breadth and depth over controls.

With respect to this clone: The antigen is undetermined.

Some clones are missing from TCRdb's copy, which holds only in-frame ones; the method was immunoSEQ multiplex PCR. The sample contains some 90,000 clones, 70% to 90% of which appear only once. Germline V CDR1 and CDR2: MNHNS, SASEGT. V shed 3 bases and J 3 bases; nucleotides not matched to a gene: 6. This CDR3 has 15 amino acids. The rearrangement links TRBV6-1 to TRBJ2-5, with TRBD2 identical over 8 bases. This clonotype was obtained from an adult in good health. The sequencing used peripheral blood, collected on day 0 of AZD1222 vaccination. The CDR3 nucleotides are TGTGCCAGCAGTGAGGACCGGGAGGGGGAAGAGACCCAGTACTTC. Translating gives CASSEDREGEETQYF.